Below, 18 T cell receptor beta chains from the same sample are listed, as sequenced in a study of cytomegalovirus exposure and HLA in healthy donors. The table came from immunoSEQ multiplex PCR; TCRdb's copy has only in-frame clones and leaves some out. Of about 240,000 clones in the sample, around 85% are singletons; the top ten hold roughly 1.2%. The sequenced sample consisted of PBMCs. These receptors were obtained from a woman aged 25 to 39 in good health and CMV-seropositive.

The J gene is TRBJ1-1, the V gene TRBV19; TRBD1 aligns across 8 bases. The CDR3 consists of 16 residues. Trimming removed 2 bases from V and 1 base from J; junction bases left unmatched: 6. The germline V gene encodes CDR1 LNHDA and CDR2 SQIVND (reference sequence). CDR3 sequence reads: CASSIQGAQGNTEAFF. The CDR3 region has the DNA TGTGCCAGTAGTATACAGGGGGCCCAAGGGAACACTGAAGCTTTCTTT.

The chain combines TRBV4-2 with TRBJ2-7; D is undetermined. This CDR3 has 14 amino acids. V was pared by 0 bases and J by 4 bases, with 10 bases between. The V gene's germline CDR1 is LGHNA and CDR2 YNFKEQ. The CDR3: CASSQDPHRYEQYF. The CDR3 coding sequence is TGTGCCAGCAGCCAAGATCCCCATAGATACGAGCAGTACTTC.

The chain uses TRBV28 and TRBJ2-7; D not certain. CDR1 and CDR2 (germline): MDHEN, SYDVKM. The CDR3 covers 15 residues. Trimming removed 7 bases at V and 0 bases at J, with 16 bases between. The CDR3, as DNA: TGTGCCAGCAATTCTATAGCTTCTTTCTCCTACGAGCAGTACTTC. This codes for CASNSIASFSYEQYF.

J is TRBJ1-3 and V is TRBV6-5; maybe TRBD1 (5 bases). The CDR3 extends over 13 amino acids. Germline CDR1 reads MNHEY; CDR2 reads SVGAGI. V shed 11 bases and J shed 0 bases, with 11 bases lying between them. CDR3 region: CAVGLSSGNTIYF. CDR3 DNA sequence: TGTGCCGTGGGGCTTAGCTCTGGAAACACCATATATTTT.

The J gene is TRBJ2-7, the V gene TRBV11-2; no definite D call. The CDR3 runs to 11 residues. The V and J ends lost 4 bases and 4 bases respectively, with 5 bases between them. Germline assignment: CDR1 SGHAT and CDR2 FQNNGV. The CDR3 is CASSSLYEQYF. The CDR3 region has the DNA TGTGCCAGCAGCTCCCTATACGAGCAGTACTTC.

The CDR3 loop reads CASRGQGAHEQYF. DNA of the CDR3: TGCGCCAGCAGGGGACAGGGGGCGCACGAGCAGTACTTC. This chain uses TRBV4-1 with TRBJ2-7, with TRBD1 matching over 12 bases. The CDR3 spans 13 residues. The junction had 2 bases not matched to a gene; V was cut back by 6 bases and J by 5 bases. From germline, CDR1 is MGHRA and CDR2 YSYEKL.

The rearrangement links TRBV4-1 to TRBJ2-1; 9 positions agree with TRBD2. The CDR3 has 15 amino acids. J was trimmed by 3 bases and V by 2 bases; bases with no gene match: 2. The V gene's germline CDR1 is MGHRA and CDR2 YSYEKL. CDR3 bases: TGCGCCAGCAGCCAATTACTAGCGGGCTACAATGAGCAGTTCTTC. It specifies CASSQLLAGYNEQFF.

The chain joins TRBV29-1 to TRBJ2-1, with 12 bases identical to TRBD2. Looked up from germline, CDR1 is SQVTM and CDR2 is ANQGSEA. The CDR3 extends over 18 amino acids. The V segment lost 1 base and the J segment 0 bases; nucleotides outside the gene matches: 7. This CDR3 is CSVEGGTSGYPSYNEQFF. CDR3 coding DNA: TGCAGCGTTGAAGGGGGGACTAGCGGGTACCCCTCCTACAATGAGCAGTTCTTC.

This clone was counted between two and nine times. The V call is TRBV7-9, the J call TRBJ1-1; TRBD1 might be the D (5 bases). The germline gives CDR1 SEHNR, CDR2 FQNEAQ (reference sequence). This CDR3 region has 16 residues. The ends were cut back, 1 base at V and 0 bases at J, with 12 bases in the middle. The CDR3 DNA reads as TGTGCCAGCAGCTTAGTCGGGGGACGGCTGAACACTGAAGCTTTCTTT. This encodes CASSLVGGRLNTEAFF.

This sequence joins TRBV7-2 and TRBJ1-1, with 7 nucleotides matching TRBD1. The CDR3 runs 14 residues. Germline CDR1 SGHTA, CDR2 FQGNSA. Germline trimming cut 2 bases from V and 4 bases from J; bases unmatched to any gene: 4. This chain's CDR3 is CASSLQGVSTEAFF. The CDR3, as DNA: TGTGCCAGCAGCTTACAGGGGGTCAGCACTGAAGCTTTCTTT.

As concerns this clone: Other nucleotide sequences from this sample produce the same CDR3. CDR3 DNA: TGTGCCAGTAGTATAGGACAGTACAATGAGCAGTTCTTC. Its translation is CASSIGQYNEQFF. The genes are TRBV19 and TRBJ2-1, with D perhaps TRBD1 (5 bases). This CDR3 is built from 13 residues. The V end lost 1 base, the J end lost 4 bases, and 5 bases lay between the germline ends. The germline V gene encodes CDR1 LNHDA and CDR2 SQIVND (reference sequence).

V gene TRBV5-4 combines with J gene TRBJ1-2; D may be TRBD1 (5 bases). This CDR3 contains 14 residues. Germline V lookup: CDR1 SGHNT, CDR2 YYREEE (reference sequence). Trimming took off 4 bases at V and 6 bases at J, with 16 bases between the two ends. CDR3 sequence reads: CASSLGRDRHGYTF. The CDR3 coding sequence is TGTGCCAGCAGCCTCGGGAGGGACCGCCATGGCTACACCTTC.

The chain uses TRBV12-5 and TRBJ1-1; D possibly corresponds to TRBD1 (5 bases). Germline lookup yields CDR1 LGHNT and CDR2 FRNRAP. The CDR3 contains 14 residues. V lost 6 bases, J lost 3 bases, and 14 bases lay in between. CDR3 residues: CASGVGPADTEAFF. The CDR3 DNA is TGTGCTAGTGGAGTGGGGCCTGCGGACACTGAAGCTTTCTTT.

This clone was observed once. The V and J genes are TRBV19 and TRBJ1-1, with D unclear. The CDR3 contains 15 residues. V was pared by 4 bases and J by 5 bases, with 17 bases between. Germline CDR1 reads LNHDA; CDR2 reads SQIVND (reference sequence). The CDR3 loop reads CASSSREGGVTEAFF. CDR3 nucleotides: TGTGCCAGTAGTAGCCGCGAGGGAGGAGTGACTGAAGCTTTCTTT.

V gene TRBV29-1 combines with J gene TRBJ2-5; TRBD2 agrees at 12 bases. The ends lost 3 bases at V and 2 bases at J; junction bases unmatched: 1. There are 14 residues in the CDR3. Germline V gene data show CDR1 as SQVTM and CDR2 as ANQGSEA. CDR3: CSVELAGGQETQYF. The DNA for the CDR3 is TGCAGCGTTGAGCTAGCGGGAGGGCAAGAGACCCAGTACTTC.

The J gene is TRBJ2-7, the V gene TRBV27; 7 nucleotides align to TRBD2. The CDR3 runs 13 residues. Germline CDR1 reads MNHEY; CDR2 reads SMNVEV (reference sequence). With 6 bases clipped from V and 3 bases from J, the junction kept 5 bases outside the gene matches. CDR3: CASSPGLVYEQYF. In nucleotides, the CDR3 is TGTGCCAGCAGCCCCGGACTAGTCTACGAGCAGTACTTC.

Details on this clone: An end of the junction differs from the germline gene, which may be a read error. Other nucleotide sequences from this sample produce the same CDR3. The rearrangement links TRBV28 to TRBJ1-1; possible D gene TRBD1, 6 bases. The CDR3 covers 12 residues. Germline-derived CDR1 and CDR2 are MDHEN and SYDVKM. The CDR3 loop reads CASSSRGTEAFF. The DNA of the CDR3 is TGTGCTAGCAGTTCCAGGGGAACTGAAGCTTTCTTT.

The rearrangement links TRBV9 to TRBJ2-1, with no clear D. CDR1 and CDR2 from the germline V gene are SGDLS and YYNGEE. The CDR3 totals 14 residues. V was shortened by 0 bases and J by 6 bases, with 10 bases between the two germline ends. The CDR3 DNA reads as TGTGCCAGCAGCGTAGGGTCCTCGGGCAATGAGCAGTTCTTC. Residues: CASSVGSSGNEQFF.